This T cell receptor (beta chain) was captured in a study of T-cell memory formation after mild COVID-19. The study's findings and limits: Specificity for SARS-CoV-2 was not confirmed among the second-wave clones peaking on day 37. CD4+ bias marked clones expanding day 15 to 37, unlike balanced contracting clones. The CD4+ clones that contracted clustered mainly within CM and EM, and the CD8+ clones concentrated in EMRA.

Notes on this clonotype: What it binds is not known.

The CDR3 consists of 13 residues. The J segment lost 7 bases and the V segment lost 1 base, leaving 0 bases of the junction unmatched. Germline CDR1 and CDR2: MDHEN and SYDVKM. Constant-segment-primed 5'RACE gave TCR alpha and TCR beta cDNA libraries with sample barcodes and UMIs. TCRdb passed the 5' RACE reads through MiXCR, listing each CDR3 protein once. Among hundreds of thousands of distinct CDR3 sequences listed, under 30% were seen once. Input material: PBMCs or a T cell subset sorted from them (not recorded which). The chain combines TRBV28 with TRBJ2-1; TRBD2 aligns across 8 bases. The receptor was derived from an adult woman who had mild COVID-19 (a few samples of this study predate the infection). Cell type and time point are not known. This CDR3 is CASSLSGGNEQFF. The CDR3 nucleotides read TGTGCCAGCAGTTTATCGGGGGGGAATGAGCAGTTCTTC. Using reference TRBV28 and TRBJ2-1 for the parts outside the CDR3, the full variable domain is DVKVTQSSRYLVKRTGEKVFLECVQDMDHENMFWYRQDPGLGLRLIYFSYDVKMKEKGDIPEGYSVSREKKERFSLILESASTNQTSMYLCASSLSGGNEQFFGPGTRLTVL.